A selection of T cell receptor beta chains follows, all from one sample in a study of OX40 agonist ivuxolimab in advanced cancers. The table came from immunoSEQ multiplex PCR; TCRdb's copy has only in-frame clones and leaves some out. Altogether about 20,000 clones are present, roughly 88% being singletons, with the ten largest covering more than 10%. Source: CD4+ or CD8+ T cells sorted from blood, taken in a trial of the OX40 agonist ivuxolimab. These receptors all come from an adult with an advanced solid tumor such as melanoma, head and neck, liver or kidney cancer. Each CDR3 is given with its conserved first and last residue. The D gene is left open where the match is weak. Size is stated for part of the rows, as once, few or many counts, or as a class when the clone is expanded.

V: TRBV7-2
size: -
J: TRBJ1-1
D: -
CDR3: CASGPGPREAFF
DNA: TGTGCCAGCGGACCCGGCCCTCGCGAAGCTTTCTTT

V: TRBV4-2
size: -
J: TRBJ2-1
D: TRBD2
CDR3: CASSQDSLAGLYNEQFF
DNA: TGTGCCAGCAGCCAAGATAGTTTAGCGGGACTTTACAATGAGCAGTTCTTC

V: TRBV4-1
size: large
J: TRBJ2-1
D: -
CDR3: CASSQEALAYNEQFF
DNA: TGCGCCAGCAGCCAAGAGGCGCTGGCCTACAATGAGCAGTTCTTC

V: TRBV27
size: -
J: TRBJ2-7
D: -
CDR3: CASSSTPRLSSYEQYF
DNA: TGTGCCAGCAGTTCGACTCCCCGCCTTAGCTCCTACGAGCAGTACTTC

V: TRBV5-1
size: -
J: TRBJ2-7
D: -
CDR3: CASSVDKPIEQYF
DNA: TGCGCCAGCAGCGTGGACAAGCCGATCGAGCAGTACTTC

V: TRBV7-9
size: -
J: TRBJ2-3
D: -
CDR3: CASSLPWEPDTQYF
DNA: TGTGCCAGCAGCTTACCGTGGGAGCCAGATACGCAGTATTTT

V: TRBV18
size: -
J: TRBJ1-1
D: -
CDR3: CASSLTQGTTEAFF
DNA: TGTGCCAGCTCACTTACACAGGGAACCACTGAAGCTTTCTTT

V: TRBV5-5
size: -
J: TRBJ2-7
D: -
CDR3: CASSPWLGEQYF
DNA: TGTGCCAGCAGCCCCTGGTTGGGCGAGCAGTACTTC

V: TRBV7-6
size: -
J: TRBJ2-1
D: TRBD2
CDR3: CASSSDRLAGANEQFF
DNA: TGTGCCAGCAGCTCGGACAGACTAGCGGGGGCCAATGAGCAGTTCTTC

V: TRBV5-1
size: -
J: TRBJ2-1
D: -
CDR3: CASSPYTAPREYNEQFF
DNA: TGCGCCAGCAGCCCCTACACTGCCCCCCGGGAGTACAATGAGCAGTTCTTC

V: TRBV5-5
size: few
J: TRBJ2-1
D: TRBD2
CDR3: CASSFLAGDFNEQFF
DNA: TGTGCCAGCAGCTTTCTAGCGGGAGATTTCAATGAGCAGTTCTTC

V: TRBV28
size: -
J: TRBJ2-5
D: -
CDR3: CASKKSVKETQYF
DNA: TGTGCCAGCAAGAAATCGGTTAAAGAGACCCAGTACTTC

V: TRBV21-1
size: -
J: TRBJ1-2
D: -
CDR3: CASTQGGTVNYNYGYTF
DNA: TGTGCCAGCACCCAAGGCGGGACAGTCAACTATAACTATGGCTACACCTTC

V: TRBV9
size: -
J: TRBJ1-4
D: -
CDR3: CASSVAPGLVNEKLFF
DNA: TGTGCCAGCAGCGTAGCCCCGGGGCTGGTTAATGAAAAACTGTTTTTT

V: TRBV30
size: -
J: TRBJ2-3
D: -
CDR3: CAWTLAASTDTQYF
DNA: TGTGCCTGGACCCTAGCCGCTAGCACAGATACGCAGTATTTT

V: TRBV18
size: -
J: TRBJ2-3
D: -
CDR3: CASSPGRGTVAGDTQYF
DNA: TGTGCCAGCTCACCAGGGAGGGGGACTGTTGCTGGAGATACGCAGTATTTT

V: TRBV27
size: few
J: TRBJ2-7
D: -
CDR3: CASSLRGIPYEQYF
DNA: TGTGCCAGCAGTTTACGGGGCATACCCTACGAGCAGTACTTC

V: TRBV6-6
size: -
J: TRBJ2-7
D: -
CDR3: CASSCGTPVCEQYF
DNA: TGTGCCAGCAGCTGCGGGACGCCGGTGTGCGAGCAGTACTTC

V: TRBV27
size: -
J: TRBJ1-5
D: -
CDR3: CASRGFYSNQPQHF
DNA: TGTGCCAGCAGGGGGTTCTATAGCAATCAGCCCCAGCATTTT

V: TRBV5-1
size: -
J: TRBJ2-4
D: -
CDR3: CASSTSEGAKNIQYF
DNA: TGCGCCAGCAGCACCAGCGAGGGGGCCAAAAACATTCAGTACTTC

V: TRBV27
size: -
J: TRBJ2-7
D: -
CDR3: CASTPLGGPRITSYEQYF
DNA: TGTGCCAGCACACCCCTAGGAGGGCCACGAATTACCTCCTACGAGCAGTACTTC

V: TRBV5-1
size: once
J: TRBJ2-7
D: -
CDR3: CASSLGPLKEQYF
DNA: TGCGCCAGCAGCTTGGGGCCCCTTAAGGAGCAGTACTTC

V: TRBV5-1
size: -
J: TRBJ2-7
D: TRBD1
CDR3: CASSLYPPGQGTYEQYF
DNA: TGCGCCAGCAGCTTGTACCCACCGGGACAGGGGACTTACGAGCAGTACTTC

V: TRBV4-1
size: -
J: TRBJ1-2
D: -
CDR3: CASSQERARYGYTF
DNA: TGCGCCAGCAGCCAAGAAAGGGCTAGGTATGGCTACACCTTC

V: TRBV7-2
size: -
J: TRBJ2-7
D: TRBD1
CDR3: CASSPTTGTGGGEQYF
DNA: TGTGCCAGCAGCCCGACTACCGGGACAGGGGGCGGCGAGCAGTACTTC

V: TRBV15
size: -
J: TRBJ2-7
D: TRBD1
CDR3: CATSRGRDRGYEQYF
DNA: TGTGCCACCAGCAGGGGCCGGGACAGGGGCTACGAGCAGTACTTC

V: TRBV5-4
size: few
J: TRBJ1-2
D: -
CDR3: CASSQEITANPYGYTF
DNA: TGTGCCAGCAGCCAAGAAATAACAGCTAACCCGTATGGCTACACCTTC

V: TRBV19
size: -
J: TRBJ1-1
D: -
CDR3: CASSIGPTVGHTEAFF
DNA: TGTGCCAGTAGTATTGGTCCGACAGTGGGGCACACTGAAGCTTTCTTT

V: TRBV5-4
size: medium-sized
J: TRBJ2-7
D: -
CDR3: CASSLDSFGHEQYF
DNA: TGTGCCAGCAGCTTGGATTCCTTTGGGCACGAGCAGTACTTC

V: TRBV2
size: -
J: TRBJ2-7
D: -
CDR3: CASNLKGAYEQYF
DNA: TGTGCCAGCAATCTAAAAGGGGCCTACGAGCAGTACTTC

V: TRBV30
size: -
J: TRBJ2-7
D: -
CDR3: CAWSETLFREQYF
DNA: TGTGCCTGGAGTGAGACGTTGTTTCGGGAGCAGTACTTC

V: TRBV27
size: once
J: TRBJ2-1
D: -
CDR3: CASSLSGPNPYNEQFF
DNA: TGTGCCAGCAGTTTATCGGGCCCAAATCCATACAATGAGCAGTTCTTC

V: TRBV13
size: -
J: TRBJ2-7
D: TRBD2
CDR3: CASSPRGTYEQYF
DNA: TGTGCCAGCAGCCCGCGGGGGACCTACGAGCAGTACTTC

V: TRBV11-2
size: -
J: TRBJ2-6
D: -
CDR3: CASSLDRRALSGANVLTF
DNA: TGTGCCAGCAGCTTAGATCGGAGGGCCCTCTCTGGGGCCAACGTCCTGACTTTC

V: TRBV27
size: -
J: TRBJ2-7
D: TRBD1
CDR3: CASIPLTSPGQPSYEQYF
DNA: TGTGCCAGCATCCCCTTGACTTCCCCGGGACAGCCCTCCTACGAGCAGTACTTC

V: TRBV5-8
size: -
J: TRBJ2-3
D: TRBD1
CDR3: CASSSGTGGTDTQYF
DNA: TGTGCCAGCAGCTCTGGGACAGGGGGGACAGATACGCAGTATTTT

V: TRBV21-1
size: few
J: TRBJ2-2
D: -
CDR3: CASSKGGTSWAGELFF
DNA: TGTGCCAGCAGCAAAGGGGGGACTAGCTGGGCCGGGGAGCTGTTTTTT

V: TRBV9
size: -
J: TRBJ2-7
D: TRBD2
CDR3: CASSVGEPSGTYAQYF
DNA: TGTGCCAGCAGCGTGGGAGAGCCTAGCGGCACTTATGCGCAGTACTTC

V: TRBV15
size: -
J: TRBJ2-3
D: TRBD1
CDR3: CATSRDRGQSTDTQYF
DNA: TGTGCCACCAGCAGAGATCGGGGACAGTCCACAGATACGCAGTATTTT

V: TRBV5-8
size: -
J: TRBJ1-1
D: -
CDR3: CASSLFYASNTEAFF
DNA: TGTGCCAGCAGCTTATTCTATGCGTCAAACACTGAAGCTTTCTTT

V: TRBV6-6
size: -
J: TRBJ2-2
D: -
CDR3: CASSYSQSGELFF
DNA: TGTGCCAGCAGTTACTCCCAGTCCGGGGAGCTGTTTTTT

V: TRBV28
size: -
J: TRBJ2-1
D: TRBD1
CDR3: CASSIRDRGRNEQFF
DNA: TGTGCCAGCAGCATCCGGGACAGGGGGCGGAATGAGCAGTTCTTC

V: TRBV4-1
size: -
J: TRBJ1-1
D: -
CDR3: CASWDGEAFF
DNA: TGCGCCAGTTGGGACGGTGAAGCTTTCTTT

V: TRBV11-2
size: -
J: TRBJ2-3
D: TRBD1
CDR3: CASSFPLETGVVATDTQYF
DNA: TGTGCCAGCAGCTTCCCGCTCGAAACAGGGGTGGTGGCCACAGATACGCAGTATTTT

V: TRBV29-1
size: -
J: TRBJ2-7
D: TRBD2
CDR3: CSVGGAAGDYEQYF
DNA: TGCAGCGTTGGTGGCGCAGCGGGAGATTACGAGCAGTACTTC

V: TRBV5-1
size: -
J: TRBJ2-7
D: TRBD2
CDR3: CASSTGREGGEQYF
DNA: TGCGCCAGCAGCACCGGGCGGGAGGGGGGCGAGCAGTACTTC

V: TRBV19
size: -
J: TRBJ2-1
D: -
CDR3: CAVPPGEQFF
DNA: TGTGCAGTTCCTCCCGGGGAGCAGTTCTTC

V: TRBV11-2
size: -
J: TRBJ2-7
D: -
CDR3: CASSLEFEGYEQYF
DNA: TGTGCCAGCAGCTTAGAGTTCGAGGGCTACGAGCAGTACTTC